The 29 T cell receptor beta chains in this list originate from one sample, sequenced in a study of blood T cell repertoires in COVID-19. The repertoire was sequenced with immunoSEQ multiplex PCR; TCRdb's copy has only in-frame clones and lacks some. The sample has fewer than 400,000 clones, 89% seen once. What was sequenced was PBMCs or T cells enriched from blood (not recorded which). Receptors originate from a man aged 55-75 years who had recovered from COVID-19.

This clone was observed once. The chain uses TRBV18 and TRBJ2-6, with D possibly TRBD1 on 5 matching bases. CDR1 and CDR2 from the germline V gene are KGHSH and LQKENI. This CDR3 has 16 amino acids. V lost 4 bases, J lost 1 base, and 11 bases lay in between. The CDR3 is CASSQGPTSGANVLTF. DNA for the CDR3: TGTGCCAGCTCACAGGGGCCGACTTCTGGGGCCAACGTCCTGACTTTC. Combining the CDR3 with reference TRBV18 and TRBJ2-6 gives the whole variable domain NAGVMQNPRHLVRRRGQEARLRCSPMKGHSHVYWYRQLPEEGLKFMVYLQKENIIDESGMPKERFSAEFPKEGPSILRIQQVVRGDSAAYFCASSQGPTSGANVLTFGAGSRLTVL.

The genes are TRBV5-5 and TRBJ2-1, with 13 positions matching TRBD2. The CDR3 runs 15 residues. V shed 0 bases and J 8 bases; nucleotides not matched to a gene: 2. The germline V gene encodes CDR1 SGHKS and CDR2 YYEKEE (reference sequence). CDR3 loop: CASSLGLAGGYEQFF. CDR3 DNA: TGTGCCAGCAGCTTGGGACTAGCGGGAGGCTATGAGCAGTTCTTC. Using reference TRBV5-5 and TRBJ2-1 for the parts outside the CDR3, the full variable domain is DAGVTQSPTHLIKTRGQQVTLRCSPISGHKSVSWYQQVLGQGPQFIFQYYEKEERGRGNFPDRFSARQFPNYSSELNVNALLLGDSALYLCASSLGLAGGYEQFFGPGTRLTVL.

This sequence joins TRBV6-5 and TRBJ2-2; 8 nucleotides match TRBD2. The CDR3 is 14 residues long. CDR1 is MNHEY, CDR2 SVGAGI, per germline. The ends lost 6 bases at V and 10 bases at J; junction bases unmatched: 10. CDR3 nucleotides: TGTGCCAGCAGGACCCGGGAGGGGGGTAAGGAGCTGTTTTTT. This translates into CASRTREGGKELFF.

In nucleotides, the CDR3 is TGTGCCAGCAGCCGACTCCAAGAGACCCAGTACTTC. Its translation is CASSRLQETQYF. The chain carries TRBV3-1 (or the pseudogene TRBV3-2) and TRBJ2-5; D unresolved. CDR1 is LGHDT and CDR2 is YNNKEL in the germline V gene (reference sequence). CDR3 length equals 12 residues. Between the trimmed V and J ends, which lost 4 bases and 1 base, there was a span of 4 bases.

The chain uses TRBV4-1 and TRBJ1-1; D is ambiguous. V shed 0 bases and J shed 8 bases, with 16 bases lying between them. Per the germline V gene, CDR1 is MGHRA and CDR2 is YSYEKL. The CDR3 has 15 residues. The chain's CDR3 is CASSQDATLPWEAFF. CDR3 nucleotide sequence: TGCGCCAGCAGCCAAGACGCGACACTCCCTTGGGAAGCTTTCTTT.

About this clone: Other DNA sequences in the sample encode the same CDR3. The chain joins TRBV5-1 to TRBJ1-4, with D perhaps matching TRBD1 (5 bases). Deletions cut 0 bases from V and 0 bases from J, with 6 bases between. The CDR3 has 15 residues. From germline, CDR1 is SGHRS and CDR2 YFSETQ. Written as DNA, the CDR3 is TGCGCCAGCAGCTTGGTAGGGGCAACTAATGAAAAACTGTTTTTT. Protein product: CASSLVGATNEKLFF.

This clone was seen a handful of times. The rearrangement joins TRBV7-6 to TRBJ2-5; TRBD2 might be the D (6 bases). CDR1 and CDR2 (germline): SGHVS, FNYEAQ. V was clipped by 1 base and J by 4 bases, with 10 bases between them. The CDR3 contains 14 residues. Here the CDR3 reads CASSLDLGGETQYF. The CDR3, as DNA: TGTGCCAGCAGCTTAGATCTCGGGGGAGAGACCCAGTACTTC.

The chain employs TRBV2 and TRBJ2-2; 8 bases line up with TRBD2. J lost 5 bases, V lost 10 bases, and 9 bases had no gene match. This CDR3 has 14 amino acids. Germline CDR1 is SNHLY and CDR2 is FYNNEI. DNA for the CDR3: TGTGCCACCCTTAGCGGGAAAGGAACCGGGGAGCTGTTTTTT. Amino acids: CATLSGKGTGELFF.

This chain uses TRBV7-2 with TRBJ2-5, with 12 bases identical to TRBD2. The V gene's germline CDR1 is SGHTA and CDR2 FQGNSA. Unmatched junction bases numbered 8, after V lost 5 bases and J lost 1 base. This CDR3 comprises 17 residues. CDR3 protein: CASSARGLAGFQETQYF. The CDR3 DNA reads as TGTGCCAGCAGCGCACGGGGACTAGCGGGCTTCCAAGAGACCCAGTACTTC.

The rearrangement joins TRBV18 to TRBJ1-2, with TRBD1 matching over 9 bases. V shed 3 bases, J shed 1 base, and the junction held 6 bases outside the gene matches. The CDR3 sequence is 16 residues long. CDR1 and CDR2 from the germline V gene are KGHSH and LQKENI. The CDR3 loop reads CASSPDTGGDNYGYTF. The CDR3 DNA reads TGTGCCAGCTCACCCGATACAGGGGGCGATAACTATGGCTACACCTTC.

This chain links TRBV18 with TRBJ2-3; 9 bases map to TRBD1. The ends lost 3 bases at V and 0 bases at J; junction bases unmatched: 7. CDR1 is KGHSH and CDR2 is LQKENI in the germline V gene. The CDR3 length is 17 residues. The CDR3, as DNA: TGTGCCAGCTCACCCCCCGCCGGGACAGGGAGCACAGATACGCAGTATTTT. Protein sequence: CASSPPAGTGSTDTQYF.

The chain links TRBV6-5 to TRBJ2-3; 7 bases are a match to TRBD1. The CDR3 consists of 14 residues. J lost 0 bases, V lost 6 bases, and 3 bases had no gene match. The germline V gene encodes CDR1 MNHEY and CDR2 SVGAGI. The CDR3 coding sequence is TGTGCCAGCAGCCGGGACAGTAGCACAGATACGCAGTATTTT. Its translation: CASSRDSSTDTQYF.

The chain couples TRBV28 to TRBJ2-7; TRBD1 might be the D (6 bases). Germline V gives CDR1 MDHEN, CDR2 SYDVKM. There are 14 residues in the CDR3. Between the trimmed V and J ends, which lost 3 bases and 4 bases, there was a span of 13 bases. The CDR3 spells CASSFIDRPYEQYF. The CDR3 region has the DNA TGTGCCAGCAGTTTTATCGACAGGCCTTACGAGCAGTACTTC.

The chain uses TRBV28 and TRBJ2-4; weak D call: TRBD2 (7 bases). CDR3 length equals 14 residues. The germline gives CDR1 MDHEN, CDR2 SYDVKM. Trimming removed 8 bases from V and 5 bases from J, with 16 bases in between. The CDR3 region is CASAWGGEENIQYF. DNA for the CDR3: TGTGCCAGCGCGTGGGGGGGCGAGGAAAACATTCAGTACTTC.

This clone was seen a single time. J is TRBJ2-7 and V is TRBV5-1, with 8 positions matching TRBD2. CDR3 length: 14 residues. The junction had 2 bases not matched to a gene; V was cut back by 3 bases and J by 0 bases. The V gene's germline CDR1 is SGHRS and CDR2 YFSETQ. The CDR3 region has the DNA TGCGCCAGCAGCTCAAGCGGGAGCTCCTACGAGCAGTACTTC. This sequence encodes CASSSSGSSYEQYF. Full variable domain (rest looked up from reference TRBV5-1 and TRBJ2-7): KAGVTQTPRYLIKTRGQQVTLSCSPISGHRSVSWYQQTPGQGLQFLFEYFSETQRNKGNFPGRFSGRQFSNSRSEMNVSTLELGDSALYLCASSSSGSSYEQYFGPGTRLTVT.

CDR3 DNA: TGTGCCAGCAGGGCACGGGGGGCGCTGATCTATGGCTACACCTTC. Protein sequence: CASRARGALIYGYTF. This sequence joins TRBV25-1 and TRBJ1-2; TRBD1 might be the D (6 bases). The length of the CDR3 is 15 residues. From germline, CDR1 is MGHDK and CDR2 SYGVNS. The V end was cut by 6 bases, the J end by 4 bases, with 18 bases between.

The chain is built from TRBV19 and TRBJ2-5, with TRBD1 identical over 10 bases. This CDR3 contains 14 residues. The V and J ends lost 7 bases and 4 bases, in that order; junction bases with no gene match: 6. The V gene's germline CDR1 is LNHDA and CDR2 SQIVND (reference sequence). The CDR3 region is CASNTGQGRETQYF. The CDR3 DNA sequence: TGTGCCAGTAATACGGGACAGGGGAGAGAGACCCAGTACTTC. Full variable domain (missing parts from reference TRBV19 and TRBJ2-5): DGGITQSPKYLFRKEGQNVTLSCEQNLNHDAMYWYRQDPGQGLRLIYYSQIVNDFQKGDIAEGYSVSREKKESFPLTVTSAQKNPTAFYLCASNTGQGRETQYFGPGTRLLVL.

The rearrangement links TRBV7-3 to TRBJ2-5; D perhaps matches TRBD1 (5 bases). The V end lost 2 bases, the J end lost 2 bases, and 12 bases lay between the germline ends. The CDR3 is made up of 15 amino acids. Germline lookup yields CDR1 SGHTA and CDR2 FQGTGA. The CDR3: CASSLGAGYQETQYF. The CDR3 bases are TGTGCCAGCAGCTTAGGGGCAGGTTATCAAGAGACCCAGTACTTC.

This clone appeared a single time. V gene TRBV7-3 combines with J gene TRBJ2-5, with D perhaps matching TRBD2 (6 bases). CDR3 length: 14 residues. The germline V gene encodes CDR1 SGHTA and CDR2 FQGTGA. Trimming cost V 5 bases and J 5 bases, with 15 bases left between them. CDR3 loop: CASSTSHTSETQYF. CDR3 nucleotide sequence: TGTGCCAGCAGCACTAGCCATACCAGCGAGACCCAGTACTTC.

V is TRBV28 and J is TRBJ1-5, with TRBD1 identical over 9 bases. CDR3 length: 14 amino acids. Germline values: CDR1 MDHEN, CDR2 SYDVKM. V lost 4 bases, J lost 7 bases, and 5 bases stayed unmatched. The CDR3 is CASSSGTGYQPQHF. CDR3 nucleotides: TGTGCCAGCAGTTCGGGGACAGGGTACCAGCCCCAGCATTTT.

This clone was found a few times. This chain links TRBV7-9 with TRBJ2-7; a weak D match, TRBD1 (5 bases). CDR3 length: 15 residues. From germline, CDR1 is SEHNR and CDR2 FQNEAQ (reference sequence). Trimming removed 2 bases at V and 1 base at J, with 12 bases between. CDR3 DNA: TGTGCCAGCAGCTTAAAAGGCAGGGATTCCTACGAGCAGTACTTC. Amino acids: CASSLKGRDSYEQYF.

In its sample, this clone was seen once. The gene calls are TRBV6-2 or TRBV6-3 and TRBJ1-1; D perhaps matches TRBD1 (5 bases). Trimming removed 0 bases from V and 8 bases from J, with 19 bases in between. CDR1 is MNHEY, CDR2 SVGEGT, per germline. The CDR3 is made up of 16 amino acids. CDR3 amino acids: CASSYSKAQQALEAFF. CDR3 DNA: TGTGCCAGCAGTTACTCGAAGGCACAACAGGCCTTGGAAGCTTTCTTT.

The chain couples TRBV10-1 to TRBJ2-2, with TRBD1 matching over 7 bases. Germline CDR1 is WNHNN and CDR2 is SYGVQD (reference sequence). CDR3 length equals 15 residues. With V trimmed by 8 bases and J by 4 bases, 10 bases remained unmatched. The CDR3 protein is CASLGQLGLTGELFF. CDR3 bases: TGCGCCAGCTTGGGACAGCTGGGGCTCACCGGGGAGCTGTTTTTT.

The chain couples TRBV28 to TRBJ2-5; D is possibly TRBD1 (6 bases). Germline values: CDR1 MDHEN, CDR2 SYDVKM. Trimming removed 3 bases at V and 3 bases at J, with 14 bases between. The CDR3 consists of 15 residues. The CDR3 coding sequence is TGTGCCAGCAGTTTGGTAGGGGGAAGAAAAGAGACCCAGTACTTC. This encodes CASSLVGGRKETQYF.

The chain is built from TRBV3-1 (or the pseudogene TRBV3-2) and TRBJ1-1; no clear D gene. This CDR3 is 12 amino acids long. Germline lookup yields CDR1 LGHDT and CDR2 YNNKEL (reference sequence). V lost 5 bases and J 11 bases, leaving 15 bases between the germline ends. CDR3 sequence: CASSGTPPGAFF. CDR3 bases: TGTGCCAGCAGCGGAACACCCCCGGGGGCTTTCTTT.

The CDR3 sequence: CASSTNRNTEAFF. The CDR3 DNA reads TGTGCCAGCTCAACCAATAGAAACACTGAAGCTTTCTTT. J is TRBJ1-1 and V is TRBV18; no firm D call. CDR3 length equals 13 residues. The germline gives CDR1 KGHSH, CDR2 LQKENI. The germline V and J ends were trimmed by 5 bases and 2 bases, with 9 bases remaining between them.

The DNA for the CDR3 is TGCGCCAGCAGCTTGGATGGACAGCCACCCTACGAGCAGTACTTC. Translation: CASSLDGQPPYEQYF. The chain couples TRBV5-1 to TRBJ2-7; tentative D call: TRBD1 (6 bases). V was cut by 0 bases and J by 2 bases, with 12 bases left in between. Germline assignment: CDR1 SGHRS and CDR2 YFSETQ. The CDR3 is 15 amino acids.

Here the CDR3 DNA reads TGCGCCAGCAGCCAAGATACAGGTCGAGAACTCCAATACGAGCAGTACTTC. It translates to CASSQDTGRELQYEQYF. The rearrangement uses TRBV4-1 and TRBJ2-7; possibly TRBD1 for D (5 bases). The V end was cut by 0 bases, the J end by 4 bases, with 19 bases between. Looked up from germline, CDR1 is MGHRA and CDR2 is YSYEKL. The CDR3 contains 17 residues.

The chain recombines TRBV6-2 or TRBV6-3 with TRBJ1-1; D perhaps matches TRBD1 (5 bases). Trimming removed 2 bases at V and 7 bases at J, with 17 bases between. This CDR3 comprises 15 residues. The germline gives CDR1 MNHEY, CDR2 SVGEGT. The CDR3 loop reads CASSYAGLPPSEAFF. The DNA of the CDR3 is TGTGCCAGCAGTTACGCGGGGCTGCCTCCTAGTGAAGCTTTCTTT.